Following are 13 T cell receptor beta chains from one sample sequenced in a study of PD-1 blockade in classical Hodgkin lymphoma. The assay was immunoSEQ multiplex PCR, and TCRdb's table has in-frame clones only and misses some. This sample yields roughly 40,000 clones, of which 80% to 90% are seen a single time; around 9.7% belongs to the top ten. Each patient relapsed following autologous stem cell transplantation, and prior brentuximab vedotin exposure differed. The sequencing used peripheral blood mononuclear cells (PBMCs), collected at baseline. The receptors stem from a human donor with classical Hodgkin lymphoma.

The chain combines TRBV7-9 with TRBJ2-2, with TRBD2 matching 7 bases. CDR3 length: 14 residues. Germline CDR1 SEHNR, CDR2 FQNEAQ (reference sequence). The V segment lost 10 bases and the J segment 0 bases; nucleotides outside the gene matches: 5. Written as DNA, the CDR3 is TGTGCCAACACCCTAGCGGCGAACACCGGGGAGCTGTTTTTT. The encoded protein is CANTLAANTGELFF.

This chain connects TRBV10-3 to TRBJ1-4; TRBD1 is a possible D gene (6 bases). This CDR3 has 18 residues. CDR1 is ENHRY, CDR2 SYGVKD, per germline. V was pared by 3 bases and J by 0 bases, with 17 bases between. In DNA, the CDR3 is TGTGCCATCAGTGACACAAATCCCGACAGGACAACTAATGAAAAACTGTTTTTT. Translating it yields CAISDTNPDRTTNEKLFF.

This chain joins TRBV6-1 and TRBJ1-1, with D maybe TRBD1 (5 bases). Germline CDR1 and CDR2: MNHNS and SASEGT. CDR3 length: 14 residues. V was pared by 2 bases and J by 6 bases, with 13 bases between. This CDR3 reads CASSETRDSSEAFF. CDR3 in DNA: TGTGCCAGCAGTGAAACCCGGGACTCATCTGAAGCTTTCTTT.

V gene TRBV6-5 combines with J gene TRBJ2-7, with D perhaps matching TRBD2 (6 bases). Germline values: CDR1 MNHEY, CDR2 SVGAGI. CDR3 length equals 16 residues. V was cut by 2 bases and J by 2 bases, with 16 bases left in between. The CDR3 region is CASSYPRTEGTYEQYF. The CDR3 DNA reads TGTGCCAGCAGTTACCCCCGGACGGAGGGGACCTACGAGCAGTACTTC.

The J gene is TRBJ2-2, the V gene TRBV5-4; possibly TRBD1 for D (6 bases). The CDR3 runs to 14 residues. Trimming took 3 bases from V and 1 from J, leaving 7 bases between them. Per the germline V gene, CDR1 is SGHNT and CDR2 is YYREEE (reference sequence). CDR3: CASSSTGNTGELFF. CDR3 DNA: TGTGCCAGCAGCTCGACAGGGAACACCGGGGAGCTGTTTTTT.

The chain links TRBV7-6 to TRBJ2-1; 9 bases match TRBD2. Germline V gene sequence: CDR1 SGHVS, CDR2 FNYEAQ. The CDR3 spans 16 residues. Trimming cost V 1 base and J 10 bases; bases outside gene matches: 11. CDR3 in DNA: TGTGCCAGCAGCTTAGGGCGGGGGGGCCCATCGAACGAGCAGTTCTTC. Encoded protein: CASSLGRGGPSNEQFF. The variable domain in full, completed from reference TRBV7-6 and TRBJ2-1, reads GAGVSQSPRYKVTKRGQDVALRCDPISGHVSLYWYRQALGQGPEFLTYFNYEAQQDKSGLPNDRFSAERPEGSISTLTIQRTEQRDSAMYRCASSLGRGGPSNEQFFGPGTRLTVL.

The rearrangement joins TRBV6-1 to TRBJ1-1; tentative D call: TRBD1 (5 bases). The CDR3 sequence is 15 residues long. V was cut by 8 bases and J by 4 bases, with 20 bases left in between. The germline CDR1 and CDR2 sequences are MNHNS and SASEGT. DNA for the CDR3: TGTGCCAGCGGCCCTCCTGAGGGGTTCGGCACTGAAGCTTTCTTT. Encoded protein: CASGPPEGFGTEAFF.

The chain is built from TRBV10-3 and TRBJ2-1, with a weak D call TRBD2 (6 bases). Trimming pared 8 bases from V and 7 bases from J, leaving 18 bases between. Looked up from germline, CDR1 is ENHRY and CDR2 is SYGVKD. This CDR3 is built from 14 residues. The CDR3 nucleotides read TGTGCCATCCGACCGGGACTCCAAGGGAATGAGCAGTTCTTC. Protein product: CAIRPGLQGNEQFF.

This clone was detected only once. The chain employs TRBV20-1 and TRBJ1-1; 8 nucleotides align to TRBD1. Trimming removed 6 bases from V and 7 bases from J; junction bases left unmatched: 4. This CDR3 has 11 amino acids. In germline, CDR1 is DFQATT, CDR2 SNEGSKA (reference sequence). CDR3 residues: CSARGQSEAFF. CDR3 DNA: TGCAGTGCCAGGGGGCAGAGTGAAGCTTTCTTT.

The J gene is TRBJ1-3, the V gene TRBV5-1; D possibly corresponds to TRBD1 (5 bases). There are 14 residues in the CDR3. Germline V gene sequence: CDR1 SGHRS, CDR2 YFSETQ. With 4 bases removed from V and 8 bases from J, the gap between germline ends came to 16 bases. CDR3 sequence reads: CASSPDTSGDTIYF. CDR3 nucleotides: TGCGCCAGCAGCCCTGACACCTCGGGGGACACCATATATTTT.

The CDR3 sequence: CASRPGGRGETQYF. CDR3 nucleotide sequence: TGTGCCAGCCGTCCTGGGGGGCGAGGAGAGACCCAGTACTTC. The chain carries TRBV5-3 and TRBJ2-5, with D perhaps given as TRBD1 or TRBD2 (6 bases each). TRBV5-3 is treated as an ORF (open reading frame) with a function not yet certain. The CDR3 is 14 amino acids. V was cut by 8 bases and J by 4 bases, with 18 bases left in between.

This rearrangement joins TRBV2 to TRBJ1-1; D is possibly TRBD1 (5 bases). The CDR3 length is 14 residues. The germline gives CDR1 SNHLY, CDR2 FYNNEI. Trimming removed 7 bases at V and 1 base at J, with 13 bases between. CDR3 sequence (DNA): TGTGCCAGCACCGCTGGACATGCGAACACTGAAGCTTTCTTT. Translation gives CASTAGHANTEAFF.

This rearrangement joins TRBV2 to TRBJ1-1, with D possibly matching TRBD1 (6 bases). The CDR3 contains 14 residues. Germline loops: CDR1 SNHLY, CDR2 FYNNEI. Trimming pared 6 bases from V and 5 bases from J, leaving 16 bases between. The CDR3 sequence: CASRDIEGETEAFF. In nucleotides, the CDR3 is TGTGCCAGCAGAGACATCGAGGGGGAAACTGAAGCTTTCTTT.